This T cell receptor beta chain originates from a study of cytomegalovirus exposure and HLA in healthy donors. Sequencing was performed with immunoSEQ multiplex PCR; in TCRdb, only in-frame clones are kept and a portion is missing. The table records 110,000 to 150,000 clones, 80% to 95% of them present only once. The germline CDR1 and CDR2 sequences are KGHSH and LQKENI. This CDR3 spans 15 amino acids. The V and J ends lost 1 base and 0 bases respectively, with 9 bases between them. This clonotype was obtained from a man younger than 35 in good health and CMV-seronegative. This chain connects TRBV18 to TRBJ1-1, with D unclear. Sequenced sample: PBMCs. Here the CDR3 reads CASSPLPLMNTEAFF. The CDR3, as DNA: TGTGCCAGCTCACCACTGCCACTCATGAACACTGAAGCTTTCTTT.